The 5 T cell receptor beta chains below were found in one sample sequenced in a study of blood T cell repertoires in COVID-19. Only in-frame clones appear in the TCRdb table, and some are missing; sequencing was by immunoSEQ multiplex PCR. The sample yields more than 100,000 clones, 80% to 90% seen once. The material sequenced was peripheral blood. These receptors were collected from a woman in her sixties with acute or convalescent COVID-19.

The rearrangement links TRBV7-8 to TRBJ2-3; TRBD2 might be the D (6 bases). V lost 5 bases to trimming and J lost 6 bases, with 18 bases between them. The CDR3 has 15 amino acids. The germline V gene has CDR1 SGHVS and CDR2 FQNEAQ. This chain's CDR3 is CASSAGLRGGDTQYF. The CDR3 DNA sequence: TGTGCCAGCAGCGCGGGACTCCGTGGGGGGGATACGCAGTATTTT.

The DNA for the CDR3 is TGTGCCAGTAGTATAGATCGGAGCAATCAGCCCCAGCATTTT. As protein: CASSIDRSNQPQHF. The chain joins TRBV19 to TRBJ1-5; D gene unclear. This CDR3 contains 14 residues. Germline CDR1 and CDR2: LNHDA and SQIVND (reference sequence). Between the trimmed V and J ends, which lost 0 bases and 1 base, there was a span of 4 bases.

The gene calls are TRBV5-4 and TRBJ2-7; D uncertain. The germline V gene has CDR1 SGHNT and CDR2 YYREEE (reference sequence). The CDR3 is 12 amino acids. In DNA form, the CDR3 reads TGTGCCAGCAGCTTGGACGCCGGGTCTTCGGTCGTC. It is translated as CASSLDAGSSVV.

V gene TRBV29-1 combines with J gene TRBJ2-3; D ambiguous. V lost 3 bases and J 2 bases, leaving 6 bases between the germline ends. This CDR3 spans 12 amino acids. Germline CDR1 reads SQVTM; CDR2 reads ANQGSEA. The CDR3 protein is CSVDTPTDTQYF. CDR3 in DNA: TGCAGCGTTGATACTCCCACAGATACGCAGTATTTT.

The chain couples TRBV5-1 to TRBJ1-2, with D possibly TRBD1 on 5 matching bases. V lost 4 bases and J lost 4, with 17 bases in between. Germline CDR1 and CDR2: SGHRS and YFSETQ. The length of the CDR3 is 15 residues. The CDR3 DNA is TGCGCCAGCAGCACGCAATTTTCGGGGGGCTATGGCTACACCTTC. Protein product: CASSTQFSGGYGYTF.